This T cell receptor beta chain was recovered during a study of long-term antiretroviral therapy in people with HIV. Researchers ran immunoSEQ v3.0 at survey level. Using immunoSEQ multiplex PCR, the repertoire was profiled, and TCRdb retains in-frame clones only, with some absent. The table records some 26,000 clones, 80% to 85% of them present only once. About this clone: Its antigen is as yet unknown.

This CDR3 comprises 13 residues. Trimming took 3 bases from V and 3 from J, leaving 9 bases between them. The germline V gene has CDR1 SGDLS and CDR2 YYNGEE. The study, taken as a whole, reports: Older ART regimens may have been in use when blood was drawn between about 2003 and 2017.

This clonotype was obtained from a man aged 50 to 60 with HIV. V usage is TRBV9 and J usage is TRBJ2-5; no firm D call. The source material was unsorted PBMCs, sampled 2.9 years after starting antiretroviral therapy. The CDR3 sequence is CASSGGREETQYF. The CDR3 region has the DNA TGTGCCAGCAGCGGCGGACGGGAAGAGACCCAGTACTTC.